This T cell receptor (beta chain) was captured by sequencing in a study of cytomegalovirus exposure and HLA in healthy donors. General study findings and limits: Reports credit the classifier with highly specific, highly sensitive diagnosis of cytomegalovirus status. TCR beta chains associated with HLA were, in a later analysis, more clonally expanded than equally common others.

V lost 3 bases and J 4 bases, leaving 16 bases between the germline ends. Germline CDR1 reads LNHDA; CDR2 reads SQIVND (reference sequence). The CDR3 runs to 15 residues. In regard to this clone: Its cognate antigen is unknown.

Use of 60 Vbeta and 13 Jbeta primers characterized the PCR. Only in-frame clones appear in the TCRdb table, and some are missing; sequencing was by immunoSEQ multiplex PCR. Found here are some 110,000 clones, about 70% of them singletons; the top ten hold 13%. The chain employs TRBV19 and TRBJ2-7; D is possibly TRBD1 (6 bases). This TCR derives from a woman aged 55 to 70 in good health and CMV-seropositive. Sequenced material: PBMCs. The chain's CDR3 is CASSISARGQYEQYF. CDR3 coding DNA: TGTGCCAGTAGTATTAGCGCCAGGGGTCAGTACGAGCAGTACTTC. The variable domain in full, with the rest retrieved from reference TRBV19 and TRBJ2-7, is DGGITQSPKYLFRKEGQNVTLSCEQNLNHDAMYWYRQDPGQGLRLIYYSQIVNDFQKGDIAEGYSVSREKKESFPLTVTSAQKNPTAFYLCASSISARGQYEQYFGPGTRLTVT.